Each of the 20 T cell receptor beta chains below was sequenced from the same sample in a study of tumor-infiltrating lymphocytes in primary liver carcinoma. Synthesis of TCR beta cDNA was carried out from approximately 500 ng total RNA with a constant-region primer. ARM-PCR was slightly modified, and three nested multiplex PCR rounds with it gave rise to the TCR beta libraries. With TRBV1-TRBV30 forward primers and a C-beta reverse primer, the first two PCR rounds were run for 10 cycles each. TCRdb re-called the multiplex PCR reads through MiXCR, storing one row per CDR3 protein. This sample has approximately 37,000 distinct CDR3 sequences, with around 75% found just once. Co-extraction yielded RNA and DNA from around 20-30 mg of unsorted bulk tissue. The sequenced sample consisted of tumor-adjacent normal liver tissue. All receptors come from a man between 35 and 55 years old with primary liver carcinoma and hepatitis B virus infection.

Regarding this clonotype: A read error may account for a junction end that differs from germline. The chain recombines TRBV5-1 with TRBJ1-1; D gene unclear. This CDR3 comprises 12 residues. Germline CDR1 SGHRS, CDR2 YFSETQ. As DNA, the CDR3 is TGCACCAGCAGCCCGGAGATAGGTGAAGCTTTCTTT. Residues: CTSSPEIGEAFF.

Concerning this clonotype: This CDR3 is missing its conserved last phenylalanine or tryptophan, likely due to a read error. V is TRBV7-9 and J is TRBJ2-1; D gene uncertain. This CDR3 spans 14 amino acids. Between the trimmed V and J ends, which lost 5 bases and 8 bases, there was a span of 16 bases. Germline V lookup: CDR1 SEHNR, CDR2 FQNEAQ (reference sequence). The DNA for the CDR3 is TGTGCCAGCAGCATATCACTCCCTAGTCATGAGCAGTTCTCC. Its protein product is CASSISLPSHEQFS.

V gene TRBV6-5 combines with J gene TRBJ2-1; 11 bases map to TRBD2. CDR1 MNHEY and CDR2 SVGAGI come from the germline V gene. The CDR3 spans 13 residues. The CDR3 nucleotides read TGTGACAGATGTAGCGGGAGGGCCGGTGAGCAGTTCTTC. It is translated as CDRCSGRAGEQFF.

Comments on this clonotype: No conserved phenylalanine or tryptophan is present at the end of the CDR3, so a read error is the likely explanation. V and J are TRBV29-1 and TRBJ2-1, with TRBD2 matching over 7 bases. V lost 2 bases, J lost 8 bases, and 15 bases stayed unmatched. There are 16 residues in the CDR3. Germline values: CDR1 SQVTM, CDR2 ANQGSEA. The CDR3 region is CSVEFGSGMITDEQFL. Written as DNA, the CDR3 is TGCAGCGTTGAATTCGGGAGCGGGATGATAACCGATGAGCAGTTCCTC.

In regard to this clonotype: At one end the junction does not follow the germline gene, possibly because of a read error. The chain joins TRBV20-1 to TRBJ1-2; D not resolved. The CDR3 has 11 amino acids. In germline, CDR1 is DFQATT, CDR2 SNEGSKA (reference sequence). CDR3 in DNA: TGCCGTGCTAGATCCGACGGTGGCTACACCTTC. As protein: CRARSDGGYTF.

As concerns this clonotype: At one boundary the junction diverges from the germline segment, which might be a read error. CDR3 sequence (DNA): TGTGCCAGCAACCAAGGACAGGGGATAGAATCTTTCTTT. Amino acid sequence: CASNQGQGIESFF. The chain couples TRBV14 to TRBJ1-1, with TRBD1 matching over 9 bases. The CDR3 contains 13 residues. CDR1 and CDR2 from the germline V gene are SGHDN and FVKESK.

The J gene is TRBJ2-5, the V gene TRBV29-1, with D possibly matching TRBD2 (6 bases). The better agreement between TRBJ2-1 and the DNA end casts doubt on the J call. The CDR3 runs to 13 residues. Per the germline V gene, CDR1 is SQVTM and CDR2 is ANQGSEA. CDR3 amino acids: CSVEGRHGGTQFF. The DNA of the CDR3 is TGCAGCGTTGAGGGACGTCATGGGGGGACCCAGTTCTTC.

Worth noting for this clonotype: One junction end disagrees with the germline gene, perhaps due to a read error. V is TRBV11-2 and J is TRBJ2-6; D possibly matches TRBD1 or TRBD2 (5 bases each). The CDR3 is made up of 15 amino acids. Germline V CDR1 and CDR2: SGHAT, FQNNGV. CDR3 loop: CATQRPLSGTNVLTF. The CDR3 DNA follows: TGTGCCACCCAGCGGCCGCTCTCTGGGACCAACGTCCTGACCTTC.

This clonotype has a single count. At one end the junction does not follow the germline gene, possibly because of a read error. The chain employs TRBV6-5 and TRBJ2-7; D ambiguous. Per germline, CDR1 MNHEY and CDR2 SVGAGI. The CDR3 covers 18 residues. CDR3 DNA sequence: TGTGCCAGTAGTTACAAGGGCCCTGCCACTTTGATACCCTACGACCAGTACTTC. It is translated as CASSYKGPATLIPYDQYF.

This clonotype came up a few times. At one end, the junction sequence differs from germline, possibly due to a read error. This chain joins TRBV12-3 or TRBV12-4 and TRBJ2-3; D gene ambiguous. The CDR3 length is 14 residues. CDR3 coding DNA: TGTGCCAGCAGTTTAGTGCAGGCCACAGATACGCAGTGTTTT. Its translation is CASSLVQATDTQCF.

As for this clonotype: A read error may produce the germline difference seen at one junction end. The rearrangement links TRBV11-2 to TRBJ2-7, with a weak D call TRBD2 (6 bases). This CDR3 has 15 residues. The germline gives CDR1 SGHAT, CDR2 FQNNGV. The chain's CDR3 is CARSPRTSSSYEQYF. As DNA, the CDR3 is TGTGCCAGGAGCCCCCGTACTAGCTCCTCCTACGAACAGTACTTC.

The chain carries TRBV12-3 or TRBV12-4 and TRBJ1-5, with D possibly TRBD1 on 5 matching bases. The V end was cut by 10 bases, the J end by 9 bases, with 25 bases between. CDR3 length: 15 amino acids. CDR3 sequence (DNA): TGTGCCAACACGCGGGGCACCGCAATAAATGGGCCCCAGCATTTT. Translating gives CANTRGTAINGPQHF.

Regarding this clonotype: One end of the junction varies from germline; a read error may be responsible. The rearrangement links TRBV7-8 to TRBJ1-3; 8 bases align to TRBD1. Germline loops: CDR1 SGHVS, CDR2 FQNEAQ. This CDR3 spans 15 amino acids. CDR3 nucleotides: TGTACCAGCAGTTCTGGACAGGGCTCTGGAAACGCCATATATTTT. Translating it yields CTSSSGQGSGNAIYF.

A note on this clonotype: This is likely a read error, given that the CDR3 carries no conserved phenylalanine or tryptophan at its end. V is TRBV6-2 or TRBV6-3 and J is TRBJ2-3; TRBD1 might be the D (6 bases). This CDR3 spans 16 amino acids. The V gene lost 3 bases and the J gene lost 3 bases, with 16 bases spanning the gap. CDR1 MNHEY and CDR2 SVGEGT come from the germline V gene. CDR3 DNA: TGTGCCAGCAGTTATGGTGGACAGAGGGCGACAGATACGCAGTATTCT. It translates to CASSYGGQRATDTQYS.

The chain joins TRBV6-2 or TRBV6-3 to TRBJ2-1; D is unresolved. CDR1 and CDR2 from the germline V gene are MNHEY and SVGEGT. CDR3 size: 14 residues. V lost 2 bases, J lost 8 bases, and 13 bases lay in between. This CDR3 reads CASSYVIDAYEQFF. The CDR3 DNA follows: TGTGCCAGCAGTTACGTGATAGATGCTTATGAGCAGTTCTTC.

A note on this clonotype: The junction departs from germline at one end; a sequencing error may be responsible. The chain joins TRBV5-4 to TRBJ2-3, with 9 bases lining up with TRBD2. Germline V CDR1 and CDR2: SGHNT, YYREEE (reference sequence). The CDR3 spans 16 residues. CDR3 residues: CASSLLAGGPADTRYF. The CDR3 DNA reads TGTGCCAGCAGTTTGCTCGCGGGAGGGCCCGCAGATACGCGGTATTTT.

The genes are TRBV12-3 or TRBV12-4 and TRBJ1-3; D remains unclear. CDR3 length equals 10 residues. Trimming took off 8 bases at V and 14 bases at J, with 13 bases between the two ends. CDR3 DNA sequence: TGTGCCAGCTCGGCGAACATCTTATATTTT. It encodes CASSANILYF.

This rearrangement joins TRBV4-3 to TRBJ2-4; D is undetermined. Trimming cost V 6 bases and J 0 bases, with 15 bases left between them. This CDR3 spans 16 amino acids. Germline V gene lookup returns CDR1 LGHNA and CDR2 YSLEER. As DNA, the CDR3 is TGCGCCAGCAGTCTAGGTGGCAGCCTAGCCAAAAACATTCAGTACTTC. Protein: CASSLGGSLAKNIQYF.

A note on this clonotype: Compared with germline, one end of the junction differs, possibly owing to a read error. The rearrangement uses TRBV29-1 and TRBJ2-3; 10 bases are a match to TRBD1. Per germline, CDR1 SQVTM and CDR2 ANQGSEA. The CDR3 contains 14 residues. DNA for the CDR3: TGCAACGTTTCCGGGACAGGGGCGTCAGATACACAATATTTT. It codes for CNVSGTGASDTQYF.

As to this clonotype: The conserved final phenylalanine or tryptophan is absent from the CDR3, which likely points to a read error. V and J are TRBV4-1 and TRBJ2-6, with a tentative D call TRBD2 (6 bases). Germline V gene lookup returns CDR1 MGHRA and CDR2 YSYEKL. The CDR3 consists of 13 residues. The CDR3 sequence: CASGQEGLNVLTL. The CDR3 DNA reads TGCGCCAGCGGCCAAGAGGGACTCAACGTCCTGACTTTA.